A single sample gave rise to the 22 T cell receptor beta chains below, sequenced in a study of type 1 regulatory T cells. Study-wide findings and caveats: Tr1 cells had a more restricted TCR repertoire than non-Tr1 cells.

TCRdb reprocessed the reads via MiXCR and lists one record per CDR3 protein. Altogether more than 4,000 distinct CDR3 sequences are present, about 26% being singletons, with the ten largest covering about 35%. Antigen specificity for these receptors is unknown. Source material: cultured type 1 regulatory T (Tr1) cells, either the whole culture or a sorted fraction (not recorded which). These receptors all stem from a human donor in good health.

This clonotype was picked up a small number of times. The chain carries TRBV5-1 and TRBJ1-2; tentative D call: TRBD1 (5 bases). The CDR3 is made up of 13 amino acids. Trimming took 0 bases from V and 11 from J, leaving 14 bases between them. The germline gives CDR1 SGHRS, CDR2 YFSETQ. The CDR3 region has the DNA TGCGCCAGCAGCTTGGGGGGGGTTAACGGTTACACCTTC. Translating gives CASSLGGVNGYTF.

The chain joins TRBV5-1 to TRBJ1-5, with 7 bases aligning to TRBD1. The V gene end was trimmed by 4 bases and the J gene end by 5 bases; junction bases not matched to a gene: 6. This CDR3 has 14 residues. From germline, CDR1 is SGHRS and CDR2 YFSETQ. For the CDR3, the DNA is TGCGCCAGCAGCGCGACAGGGACGGATCAGCCCCAGCATTTT. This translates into CASSATGTDQPQHF.

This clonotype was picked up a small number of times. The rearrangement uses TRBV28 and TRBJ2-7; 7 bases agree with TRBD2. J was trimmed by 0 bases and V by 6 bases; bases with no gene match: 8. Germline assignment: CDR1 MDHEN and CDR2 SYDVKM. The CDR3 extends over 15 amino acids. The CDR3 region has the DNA TGTGCCAGCAGAGCAACAGGCGGGAGCTCCTACGAGCAGTACTTC. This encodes CASRATGGSSYEQYF.

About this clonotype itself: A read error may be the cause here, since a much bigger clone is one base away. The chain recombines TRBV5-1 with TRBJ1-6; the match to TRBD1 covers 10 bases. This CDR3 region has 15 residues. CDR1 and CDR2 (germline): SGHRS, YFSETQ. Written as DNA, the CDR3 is TGCGCCAGCAGCAGAGACAGGGGGCAGGGTTCACCCCCCCACTTT. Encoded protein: CASSRDRGQGSPPHF.

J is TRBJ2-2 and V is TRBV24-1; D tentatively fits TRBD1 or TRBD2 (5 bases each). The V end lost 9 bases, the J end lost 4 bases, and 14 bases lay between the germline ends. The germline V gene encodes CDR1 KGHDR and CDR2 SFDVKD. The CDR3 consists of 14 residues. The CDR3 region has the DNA TGTGCCACCCGACCGGGACGGTTCACCGGGGAGCTGTTTTTT. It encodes CATRPGRFTGELFF.

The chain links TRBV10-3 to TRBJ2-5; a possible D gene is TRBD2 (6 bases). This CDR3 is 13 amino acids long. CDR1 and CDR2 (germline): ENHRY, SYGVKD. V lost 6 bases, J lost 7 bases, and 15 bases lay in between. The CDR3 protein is CAIRAGPGGTQYF. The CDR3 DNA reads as TGTGCCATCAGGGCAGGCCCCGGGGGGACCCAGTACTTC.

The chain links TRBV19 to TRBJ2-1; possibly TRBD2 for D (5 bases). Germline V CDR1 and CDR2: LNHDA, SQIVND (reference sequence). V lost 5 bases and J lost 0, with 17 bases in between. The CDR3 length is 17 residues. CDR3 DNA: TGTGCCAGTAGTCCCCGGGGTGCGGGTGGCTCCTACAATGAGCAGTTCTTC. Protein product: CASSPRGAGGSYNEQFF.

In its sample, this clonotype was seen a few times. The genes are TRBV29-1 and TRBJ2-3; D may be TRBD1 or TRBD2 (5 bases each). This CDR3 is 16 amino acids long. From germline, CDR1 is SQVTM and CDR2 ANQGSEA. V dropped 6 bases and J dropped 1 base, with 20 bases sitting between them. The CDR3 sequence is CSVNRDAGSGTDTQYF. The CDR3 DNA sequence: TGCAGCGTGAACCGGGACGCCGGTTCGGGCACAGATACGCAGTATTTT.

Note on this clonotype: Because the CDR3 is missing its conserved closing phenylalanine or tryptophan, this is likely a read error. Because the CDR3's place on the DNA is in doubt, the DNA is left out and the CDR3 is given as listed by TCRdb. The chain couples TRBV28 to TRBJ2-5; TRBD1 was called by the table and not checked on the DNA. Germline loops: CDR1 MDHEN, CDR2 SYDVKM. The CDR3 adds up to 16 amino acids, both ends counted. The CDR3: CASSLSVVGGQENQDG.

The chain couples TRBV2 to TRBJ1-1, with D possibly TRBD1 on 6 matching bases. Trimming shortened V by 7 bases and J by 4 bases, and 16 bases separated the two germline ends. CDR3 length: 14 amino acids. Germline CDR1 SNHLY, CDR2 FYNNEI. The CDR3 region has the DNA TGTGCCAGCACGTACAGGGCGGGGGGCACTGAAGCTTTCTTT. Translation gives CASTYRAGGTEAFF.

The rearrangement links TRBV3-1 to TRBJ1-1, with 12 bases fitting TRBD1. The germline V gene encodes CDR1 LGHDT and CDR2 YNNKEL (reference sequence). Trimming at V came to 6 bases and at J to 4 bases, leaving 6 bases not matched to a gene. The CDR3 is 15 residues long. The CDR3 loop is CASRRGQGAGTEAFF. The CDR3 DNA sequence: TGTGCCAGCAGAAGGGGACAGGGGGCTGGCACTGAAGCTTTCTTT.

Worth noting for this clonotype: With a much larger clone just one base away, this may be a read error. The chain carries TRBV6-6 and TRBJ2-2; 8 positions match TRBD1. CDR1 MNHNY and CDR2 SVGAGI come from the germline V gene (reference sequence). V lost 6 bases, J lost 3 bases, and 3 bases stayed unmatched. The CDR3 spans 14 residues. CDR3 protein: CASRHRGDTGELFF. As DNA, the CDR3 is TGTGCCAGCAGACACAGGGGGGACACCGGGGAGCTGTTTTTT.

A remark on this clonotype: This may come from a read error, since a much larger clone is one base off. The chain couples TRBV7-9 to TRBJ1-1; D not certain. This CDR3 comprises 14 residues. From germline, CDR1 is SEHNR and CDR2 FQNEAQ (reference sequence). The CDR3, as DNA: TGTGCCAGCAGCCGAGAAAGAGGGAACACTGATGCTTTCTTT. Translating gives CASSRERGNTDAFF. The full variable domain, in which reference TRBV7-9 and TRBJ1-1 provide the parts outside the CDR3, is DTGVSQNPRHKITKRGQNVTFRCDPISEHNRLYWYRQTLGQGPEFLTYFQNEAQLEKSRLLSDRFSAERPKGSFSTLEIQRTEQGDSAMYLCASSRERGNTDAFFGQGTRLTVV.

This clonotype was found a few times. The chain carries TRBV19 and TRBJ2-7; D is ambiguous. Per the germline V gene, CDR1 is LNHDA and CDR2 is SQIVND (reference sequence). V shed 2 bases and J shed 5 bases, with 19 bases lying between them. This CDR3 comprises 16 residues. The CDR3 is CASSILGPRAVHEQYF. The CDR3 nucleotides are TGTGCCAGTAGTATACTAGGACCCCGGGCGGTCCACGAGCAGTACTTC.

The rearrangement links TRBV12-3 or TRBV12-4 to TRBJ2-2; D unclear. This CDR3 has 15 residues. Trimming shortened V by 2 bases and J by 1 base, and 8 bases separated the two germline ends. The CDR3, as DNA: TGTGCCAGCAGTTTAATTGGGTTGAACACCGGGGAGCTGTTTTTT. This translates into CASSLIGLNTGELFF.

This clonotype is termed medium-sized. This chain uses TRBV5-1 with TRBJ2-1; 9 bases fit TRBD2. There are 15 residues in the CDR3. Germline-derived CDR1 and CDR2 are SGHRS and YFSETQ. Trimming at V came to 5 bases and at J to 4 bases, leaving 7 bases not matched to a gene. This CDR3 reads CASSRAGGTYNEQFF. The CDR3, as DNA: TGCGCCAGCAGTCGAGCGGGGGGAACTTACAATGAGCAGTTCTTC.

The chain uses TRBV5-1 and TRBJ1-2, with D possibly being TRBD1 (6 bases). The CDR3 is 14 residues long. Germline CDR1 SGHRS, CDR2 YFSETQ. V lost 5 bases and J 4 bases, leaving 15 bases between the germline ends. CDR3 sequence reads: CASSVDSTFYGYTF. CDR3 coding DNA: TGCGCCAGCAGTGTGGACAGTACTTTCTATGGCTACACCTTC. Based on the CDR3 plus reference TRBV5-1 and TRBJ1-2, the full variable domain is KAGVTQTPRYLIKTRGQQVTLSCSPISGHRSVSWYQQTPGQGLQFLFEYFSETQRNKGNFPGRFSGRQFSNSRSEMNVSTLELGDSALYLCASSVDSTFYGYTFGSGTRLTVV.

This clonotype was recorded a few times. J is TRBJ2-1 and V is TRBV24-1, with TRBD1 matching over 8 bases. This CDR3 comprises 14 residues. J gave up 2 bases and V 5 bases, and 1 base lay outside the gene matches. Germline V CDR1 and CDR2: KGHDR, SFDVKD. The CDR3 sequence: CATSGTGTYNEQFF. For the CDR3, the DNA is TGTGCCACCAGTGGGACAGGGACCTACAATGAGCAGTTCTTC.

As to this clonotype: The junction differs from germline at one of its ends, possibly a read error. In DNA form, the CDR3 reads TGTGCCAGCAACGGGAGGGCAGGCTTAGCCCAAAACATTCAGTACTTC. This codes for CASNGRAGLAQNIQYF. This chain uses TRBV28 with TRBJ2-4, with 8 bases that match TRBD2. The germline V gene has CDR1 MDHEN and CDR2 SYDVKM. The CDR3 runs 16 residues.

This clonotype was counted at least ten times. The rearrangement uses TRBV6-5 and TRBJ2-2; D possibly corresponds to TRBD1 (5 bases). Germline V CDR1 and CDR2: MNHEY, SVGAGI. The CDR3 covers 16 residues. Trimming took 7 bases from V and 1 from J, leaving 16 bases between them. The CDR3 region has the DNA TGTGCCAGCAAAAGGGGAAGTAAGGGGAACACCGGGGAGCTGTTTTTT. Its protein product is CASKRGSKGNTGELFF.

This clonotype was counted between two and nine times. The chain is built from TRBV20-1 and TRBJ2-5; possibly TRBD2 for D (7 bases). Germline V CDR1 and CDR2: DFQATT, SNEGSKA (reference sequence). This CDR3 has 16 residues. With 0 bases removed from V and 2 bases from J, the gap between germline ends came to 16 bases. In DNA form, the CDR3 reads TGCAGTGCTAGAGATCGGTGGAGGGGGGGACAAGAGACCCAGTACTTC. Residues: CSARDRWRGGQETQYF.

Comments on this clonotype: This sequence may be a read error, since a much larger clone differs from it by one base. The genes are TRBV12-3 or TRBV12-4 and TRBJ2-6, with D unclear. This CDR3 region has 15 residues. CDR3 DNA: TGTACCAGCACCCCGGTGACGGGTGGGGCCAACGTCCTGACTTTC. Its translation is CTSTPVTGGANVLTF.